These 19 T cell receptor beta chains were sequenced from one sample in a study of post-analysis software for immune sequencing data. Overall study results and limits: Controls had lower frequencies than patients of about 5 TRBV segments, which included TRBV5-6, TRBV5-1 and TRBV20-1.

No antigen has been assigned to these receptors. Unique-molecular-identifier-tagged TCR beta cDNA libraries were used. TCRdb re-analysed the PCR reads in MiXCR, keeping a single row per CDR3 protein. This sample has fewer than 850,000 distinct CDR3 sequences, with roughly 27% found just once. The sequencing input was blood. These receptors were collected from a girl aged 10 to 17 with multiple sclerosis.

The rearrangement joins TRBV29-1 to TRBJ2-5, with D hard to call. The CDR3 loop spans 11 amino acids. V was shortened by 7 bases and J by 5 bases, with 11 bases between the two germline ends. Germline CDR1 and CDR2: SQVTM and ANQGSEA. DNA for the CDR3: TGCAGCGCTAACCCCGGGGAGACCCAGTACTTC. Translated, it gives CSANPGETQYF.

This clonotype occurred a few times. The rearrangement joins TRBV6-5 to TRBJ2-5; D gene ambiguous. CDR1 and CDR2 from the germline V gene are MNHEY and SVGAGI. The CDR3 is 15 amino acids. The germline V and J ends were trimmed by 0 bases and 2 bases, with 10 bases remaining between them. CDR3 in amino acids: CASSYSLSRQETQYF. CDR3 sequence (DNA): TGTGCCAGCAGTTACTCGTTGTCCAGGCAAGAGACCCAGTACTTC.

This clonotype has just a few counts. The J gene is TRBJ2-7, the V gene TRBV5-1; 11 bases line up with TRBD1. V dropped 3 bases and J dropped 6; count of bases not matched to a gene: 8. This CDR3 has 15 amino acids. CDR1 is SGHRS and CDR2 is YFSETQ in the germline V gene. The CDR3 here is CASSYPTGTGGEQYF. The CDR3 bases are TGCGCCAGCAGCTACCCAACCGGGACAGGGGGCGAGCAGTACTTC.

The chain joins TRBV2 to TRBJ2-7; weak D call: TRBD1 (6 bases). The J call may not be correct, given that the DNA end is closer to TRBJ2-5. CDR3 length equals 11 residues. The germline V gene encodes CDR1 SNHLY and CDR2 FYNNEI. The CDR3 region is CASRRGLTQYF. In DNA form, the CDR3 reads TGTGCCAGCAGGAGGGGGTTGACCCAGTACTTC.

V and J are TRBV12-3 or TRBV12-4 and TRBJ2-3; the D gene could be TRBD1 or TRBD2 (5 bases each). Deletions cut 3 bases from V and 3 bases from J, with 13 bases between. CDR3 length: 15 amino acids. CDR3 in DNA: TGTGCCAGCAGTTTTGGGGGATTGGGGACAGATACGCAGTATTTT. This sequence encodes CASSFGGLGTDTQYF.

CDR3 sequence: CSADFRGFDNEQFF. The CDR3 nucleotides read TGCAGCGCGGACTTCAGGGGTTTCGACAATGAGCAGTTCTTC. The rearrangement uses TRBV29-1 and TRBJ2-1, with a weak D call TRBD1 (6 bases). Germline values: CDR1 SQVTM, CDR2 ANQGSEA. V was trimmed by 7 bases and J by 5 bases, leaving 18 bases between them. This CDR3 is 14 amino acids long.

This clonotype was seen ten or more times. The rearrangement joins TRBV7-8 to TRBJ2-5; D possibly corresponds to TRBD1 (5 bases). CDR1 and CDR2 (germline): SGHVS, FQNEAQ. The CDR3 is 14 residues long. V lost 4 bases to trimming and J lost 2 bases, with 11 bases between them. As DNA, the CDR3 is TGTGCCAGCAGCTCTAAGACAGAGCAAGAGACCCAGTACTTC. It translates to CASSSKTEQETQYF.

This clonotype was recorded many times. J is TRBJ2-5 and V is TRBV7-2; D unclear. V lost 5 bases and J 2 bases, leaving 18 bases between the germline ends. This CDR3 has 16 residues. Germline lookup yields CDR1 SGHTA and CDR2 FQGNSA. The CDR3 sequence is CASSPRFGLLQETQYF. DNA of the CDR3: TGTGCCAGCAGCCCCCGTTTTGGCCTGCTACAAGAGACCCAGTACTTC.

Turning to this clonotype: Sequence at one end of the junction differs from germline and may be a read error. V gene TRBV3-1 combines with J gene TRBJ2-1; D is undetermined. In germline, CDR1 is LGHDT, CDR2 YNNKEL (reference sequence). The CDR3 runs 13 residues. The CDR3 DNA is TGTGCCAGCAGCCGGCTTCTATTTAATGAGCGGTTCTTC. As protein: CASSRLLFNERFF.

The chain links TRBV7-2 to TRBJ1-3; D is possibly TRBD1 (5 bases). CDR3 size: 16 residues. The V end lost 5 bases, the J end lost 4 bases, and 18 bases lay between the germline ends. Germline V lookup: CDR1 SGHTA, CDR2 FQGNSA. The CDR3 is CASSPDSRGRGNTIYF. CDR3 sequence (DNA): TGTGCCAGCAGCCCCGATTCGAGGGGCCGGGGAAACACCATATATTTT.

The rearrangement links TRBV6-2 or TRBV6-3 to TRBJ2-3, with a possible D match to TRBD2 (6 bases). The CDR3 spans 15 residues. Trimming stripped 5 bases from V and 1 base from J, with 13 bases between. The germline CDR1 and CDR2 sequences are MNHEY and SVGEGT. For the CDR3, the DNA is TGTGCCAGCAGTACGGGACTCTTCTGCACAGATACGCAGTATTTT. Its translation is CASSTGLFCTDTQYF.

The genes are TRBV27 and TRBJ1-2, with 7 bases aligning to TRBD1. The CDR3 totals 13 residues. V was pared by 5 bases and J by 8 bases, with 8 bases of the junction left unmatched. Germline V gene data show CDR1 as MNHEY and CDR2 as SMNVEV (reference sequence). CDR3 residues: CASSKRQGSGYTF. Here the CDR3 DNA reads TGTGCCAGCAGTAAGCGACAGGGATCGGGCTACACCTTC.

This clonotype turned up a few times. J is TRBJ2-7 and V is TRBV20-1; D remains ambiguous. V lost 6 bases and J 2 bases, leaving 11 bases between the germline ends. The length of the CDR3 is 12 residues. The V gene's germline CDR1 is DFQATT and CDR2 SNEGSKA (reference sequence). CDR3 DNA sequence: TGCAGTGCCCCTCAGACCCCCTACGAGCAGTACTTC. It codes for CSAPQTPYEQYF.

This clonotype showed up just a few times. This sequence joins TRBV20-1 and TRBJ2-5, with TRBD2 matching 12 bases. TRBJ2-7 explains the end of the DNA better; the J call may be wrong. The CDR3 has 13 residues. CDR1 DFQATT and CDR2 SNEGSKA come from the germline V gene (reference sequence). The CDR3 reads CSDRLAGVNEQYF. Written as DNA, the CDR3 is TGCAGTGACCGACTAGCGGGAGTAAACGAGCAGTACTTC.

This chain links TRBV4-2 with TRBJ2-7; tentatively, D is TRBD1 (6 bases). The DNA end is more similar to TRBJ2-5, so the J call may be wrong. Germline-derived CDR1 and CDR2 are LGHNA and YNFKEQ. CDR3 size: 15 residues. This CDR3 is CASSQDRQGWETQYF. The DNA for the CDR3 is TGTGCCAGCAGCCAAGATCGGCAGGGGTGGGAGACCCAGTACTTC.

The chain uses TRBV7-8 and TRBJ1-2; TRBD1 agrees at 7 bases. This CDR3 contains 16 residues. Germline V gives CDR1 SGHVS, CDR2 FQNEAQ. The V segment lost 2 bases and the J segment 8 bases; nucleotides outside the gene matches: 14. The CDR3, as DNA: TGTGCCAGCAGCTTAAACCTTATGACAGGGAAAAACGGCTACACCTTC. Its protein is CASSLNLMTGKNGYTF.

V gene TRBV6-2 or TRBV6-3 combines with J gene TRBJ2-5; TRBD2 agrees at 12 bases. The CDR3 covers 19 residues. Germline CDR1 MNHEY, CDR2 SVGEGT. The ends lost 4 bases at V and 5 bases at J; junction bases unmatched: 17. The CDR3: CASSFGQGSILAGGETQYF. CDR3 DNA sequence: TGTGCCAGCAGTTTCGGACAGGGCTCAATTCTAGCGGGAGGGGAGACCCAGTACTTC.

The rearrangement joins TRBV7-9 to TRBJ2-1; 10 bases fit TRBD1. The length of the CDR3 is 14 residues. CDR1 and CDR2 from the germline V gene are SEHNR and FQNEAQ (reference sequence). J was trimmed by 7 bases and V by 4 bases; bases with no gene match: 4. CDR3 nucleotide sequence: TGTGCCAGCAGCTACAAGGGACAGGGGAATGAGCAGTTCTTC. The encoded protein is CASSYKGQGNEQFF.

This clonotype appeared many times. The chain couples TRBV3-1 to TRBJ2-5, with D possibly being TRBD2 (5 bases). CDR1 is LGHDT, CDR2 YNNKEL, per germline (reference sequence). There are 15 residues in the CDR3. Trimming took 2 bases from V and 1 from J, leaving 11 bases between them. CDR3 bases: TGTGCCAGCAGCCAACTTGGCGGGCTCCAAGAGACCCAGTACTTC. This sequence encodes CASSQLGGLQETQYF.